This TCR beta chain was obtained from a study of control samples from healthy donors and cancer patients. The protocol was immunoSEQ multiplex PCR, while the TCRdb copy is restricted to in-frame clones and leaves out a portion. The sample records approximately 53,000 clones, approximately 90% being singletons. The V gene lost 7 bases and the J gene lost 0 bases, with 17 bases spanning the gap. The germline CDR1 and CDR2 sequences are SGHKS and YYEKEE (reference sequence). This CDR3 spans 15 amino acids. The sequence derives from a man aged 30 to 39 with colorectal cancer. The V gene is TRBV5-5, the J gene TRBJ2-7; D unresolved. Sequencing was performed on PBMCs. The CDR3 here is CASGPGFESSYEQYV. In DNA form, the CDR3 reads TGTGCCAGCGGGCCGGGCTTCGAAAGCTCCTACGAGCAGTACGTC.